Given below is one T cell receptor (beta chain) in context. Its antigen is not known. Libraries were prepared by immunoSEQ multiplex PCR; TCRdb keeps only in-frame clonotypes and omits some of them. The sample includes around 30,000 clones, more than 80% of them seen just once. Per the germline V gene, CDR1 is SGHNT and CDR2 is YYREEE (reference sequence). Trimming removed 4 bases from V and 3 bases from J, with 21 bases in between. CDR3 length: 17 residues. The data derive from a study of neoadjuvant nivolumab and ipilimumab in lung cancer. Broader study findings: Pretherapy blood TCR richness correlated positively with resected tumor richness. TCR receptors were sequenced in few samples.

The specimen was tumor tissue, collected after neoadjuvant nivolumab, alone or with ipilimumab, at or shortly before surgery. The rearrangement uses TRBV5-4 and TRBJ2-3; D not certain. The sequence was collected from an adult with non-small cell lung cancer. This CDR3 is CASSPTTSSVGTDTQYF. The CDR3 region has the DNA TGTGCCAGCAGCCCCACGACATCGTCAGTAGGTACAGATACGCAGTATTTT.